This paragraph reports one TCR beta chain. Trimming at V came to 4 bases and at J to 1 base, leaving 5 bases not matched to a gene. CDR1 is SGHTA, CDR2 FQGNSA, per germline. The CDR3 runs to 15 residues. The TCR beta repertoire was assessed by survey-level immunoSEQ sequencing. Assay used: immunoSEQ multiplex PCR; TCRdb lists only in-frame clones, some missing. The profile shows about 50,000 clones, 85% to 95% of them singletons. The source of this sequence is a man aged 40-50 years with rheumatoid arthritis. The rearrangement joins TRBV7-2 to TRBJ1-1, with 8 positions matching TRBD1. The sample consisted of PBMCs. The CDR3: CASSSRTGRNTEAFF. The CDR3 DNA reads TGTGCCAGCAGCTCCCGGACAGGGCGGAACACTGAAGCTTTCTTT. The whole variable domain, filled in from reference TRBV7-2 and TRBJ1-1, reads GAGVSQSPSNKVTEKGKDVELRCDPISGHTALYWYRQSLGQGLEFLIYFQGNSAPDKSGLPSDRFSAERTGGSVSTLTIQRTQQEDSAVYLCASSSRTGRNTEAFFGQGTRLTVV.